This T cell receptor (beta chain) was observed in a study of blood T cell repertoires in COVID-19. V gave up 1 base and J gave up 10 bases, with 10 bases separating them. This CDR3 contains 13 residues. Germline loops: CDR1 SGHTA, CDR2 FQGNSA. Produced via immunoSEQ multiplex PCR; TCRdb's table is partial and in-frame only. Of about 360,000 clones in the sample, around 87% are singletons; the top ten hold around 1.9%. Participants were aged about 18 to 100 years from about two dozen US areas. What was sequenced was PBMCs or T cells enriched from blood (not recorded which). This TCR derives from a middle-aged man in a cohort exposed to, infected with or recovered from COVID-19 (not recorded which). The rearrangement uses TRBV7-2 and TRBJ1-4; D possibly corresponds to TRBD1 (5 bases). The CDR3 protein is CASSLEEGRKLFF. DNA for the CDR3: TGTGCCAGCAGCTTAGAGGAGGGGAGAAAACTGTTTTTT.